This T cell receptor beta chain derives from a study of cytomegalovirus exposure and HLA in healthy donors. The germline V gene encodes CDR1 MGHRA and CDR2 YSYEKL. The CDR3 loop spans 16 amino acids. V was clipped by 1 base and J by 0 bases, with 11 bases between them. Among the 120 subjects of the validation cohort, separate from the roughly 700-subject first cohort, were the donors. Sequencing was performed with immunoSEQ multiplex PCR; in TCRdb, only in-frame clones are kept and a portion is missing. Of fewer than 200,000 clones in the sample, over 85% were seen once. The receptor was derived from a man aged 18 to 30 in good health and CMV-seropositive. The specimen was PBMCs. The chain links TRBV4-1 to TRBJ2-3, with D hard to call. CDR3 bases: TGCGCCAGCAGCCAAGTATTACGGTCTAGCACAGATACGCAGTATTTT. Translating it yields CASSQVLRSSTDTQYF.